These 14 T cell receptor beta chains originate from one sample sequenced in a study of blood T cell repertoires in COVID-19 (dated by TCRdb to the early 2020s). Receptors were amplified or captured by the immunoSEQ multiplex PCR assay. The source is immuneACCESS, and TCRdb retained only in-frame sequences with V and J called. Part of the clones is not carried over; for the studies checked, unresolved V genes explain less than half of this, and the remainder is unexplained. For this sample the table gives roughly 160,000 clones, of which about 86% were detected only once. The ten top clones hold approximately 7% of the sample. Sequencing was carried out using peripheral blood. The source is a man over 45 with active or convalescent COVID-19.

The chain uses TRBV6-5 and TRBJ1-1, with TRBD1 matching over 10 bases. The trim removed 6 bases at V and 1 base at J, leaving 2 bases unmatched. CDR3 size: 14 residues. From germline, CDR1 is MNHEY and CDR2 SVGAGI. In DNA, the CDR3 is TGTGCCAGCAGGTGGACAGGGGGGAACACTGAAGCTTTCTTT. This sequence encodes CASRWTGGNTEAFF.

This clone has just one count. This chain joins TRBV28 and TRBJ2-2; D is possibly TRBD2 (5 bases). The CDR3 sequence is 14 residues long. CDR1 is MDHEN, CDR2 SYDVKM, per germline. The V end was cut by 3 bases, the J end by 5 bases, with 10 bases between. Written as DNA, the CDR3 is TGTGCCAGCAGTTTGGGTCGGGGAACCGGGGAGCTGTTTTTT. It yields the protein CASSLGRGTGELFF.

The CDR3 protein is CASSNAQGLNTEAFF. The CDR3 coding sequence is TGTGCCAGTAGTAATGCACAGGGGTTGAACACTGAAGCTTTCTTT. This chain joins TRBV19 and TRBJ1-1, with 7 bases lining up with TRBD1. In germline, CDR1 is LNHDA, CDR2 SQIVND (reference sequence). The CDR3 runs to 15 residues. With V trimmed by 4 bases and J by 0 bases, 5 bases remained unmatched. Variable domain in full (rest from reference TRBV19 and TRBJ1-1): DGGITQSPKYLFRKEGQNVTLSCEQNLNHDAMYWYRQDPGQGLRLIYYSQIVNDFQKGDIAEGYSVSREKKESFPLTVTSAQKNPTAFYLCASSNAQGLNTEAFFGQGTRLTVV.

The chain uses TRBV9 and TRBJ2-1; 9 positions agree with TRBD2. J lost 4 bases, V lost 0 bases, and 2 bases had no gene match. The CDR3 is made up of 15 amino acids. Germline V gives CDR1 SGDLS, CDR2 YYNGEE. CDR3 region: CASSVGLAGYNEQFF. In DNA, the CDR3 is TGTGCCAGCAGCGTAGGGCTAGCGGGGTACAATGAGCAGTTCTTC.

The chain has TRBV7-3 and TRBJ2-1, with 14 bases that match TRBD2. The CDR3 runs to 14 residues. The trim removed 5 bases at V and 10 bases at J, leaving 4 bases unmatched. CDR1 is SGHTA and CDR2 is FQGTGA in the germline V gene. CDR3 nucleotides: TGTGCCAGCAGCCCGGGACTAGCGGGAGTGGAGCAGTTCTTC. It yields the protein CASSPGLAGVEQFF.

The V gene is TRBV7-2, the J gene TRBJ1-1; maybe TRBD1 (6 bases). Germline CDR1 reads SGHTA; CDR2 reads FQGNSA. The CDR3 spans 13 residues. Deletions cut 3 bases from V and 6 bases from J, with 11 bases between. Here the CDR3 DNA reads TGTGCCAGCAGCTTTTCCGCAGGGGCTGAAGCTTTCTTT. It codes for CASSFSAGAEAFF.

The rearrangement links TRBV5-4 to TRBJ1-2; 10 nucleotides align to TRBD1. This CDR3 comprises 15 residues. Germline assignment: CDR1 SGHNT and CDR2 YYREEE (reference sequence). Trimming cost V 3 bases and J 12 bases; bases outside gene matches: 14. The DNA of the CDR3 is TGTGCCAGCAGCTCTCCAGGACAGGGGGACTCGGTTGACACCTTC. Translating gives CASSSPGQGDSVDTF.

This clone appeared a few times. V usage is TRBV7-9 and J usage is TRBJ1-2; 7 bases map to TRBD1. Germline loops: CDR1 SEHNR, CDR2 FQNEAQ (reference sequence). The V and J ends lost 5 bases and 4 bases, in that order; junction bases with no gene match: 4. This CDR3 is built from 13 residues. The CDR3 bases are TGTGCCAGCAGCCATGGGACAGCCTATGGCTACACCTTC. Translating it yields CASSHGTAYGYTF.

This clone appeared once. This sequence joins TRBV18 and TRBJ2-2, with TRBD1 matching 8 bases. The CDR3 loop spans 15 amino acids. Germline trimming cut 3 bases from V and 7 bases from J; bases unmatched to any gene: 7. Per germline, CDR1 KGHSH and CDR2 LQKENI. Here the CDR3 DNA reads TGTGCCAGCTCACCCCAGGGGGCCCGTGGCGGGGAGCTGTTTTTT. This sequence encodes CASSPQGARGGELFF.

V usage is TRBV2 and J usage is TRBJ1-1; D ambiguous. The CDR3 sequence is 12 residues long. Per the germline V gene, CDR1 is SNHLY and CDR2 is FYNNEI. V dropped 4 bases and J dropped 1 base, with 4 bases sitting between them. The DNA of the CDR3 is TGTGCCAGCAGTGTTCAGAACACTGAAGCTTTCTTT. This translates into CASSVQNTEAFF.

V gene TRBV14 combines with J gene TRBJ2-7; 8 positions match TRBD2. The ends lost 1 base at V and 3 bases at J; junction bases unmatched: 14. The CDR3 contains 18 residues. Germline lookup yields CDR1 SGHDN and CDR2 FVKESK. The CDR3 bases are TGTGCCAGCAGCCAAGGGATTAGTATAGCGGGAACCCGCTACGAGCAGTACTTC. It encodes CASSQGISIAGTRYEQYF.

The CDR3 DNA follows: TGCGCCAGCAGCCCCGGACAGCAGGATTCACCCCTCCACTTT. It specifies CASSPGQQDSPLHF. V gene TRBV5-1 combines with J gene TRBJ1-6, with a possible D match to TRBD1 (6 bases). The germline V gene encodes CDR1 SGHRS and CDR2 YFSETQ. This CDR3 has 14 amino acids. Trimming shortened V by 4 bases and J by 8 bases, and 13 bases separated the two germline ends.

V gene TRBV20-1 combines with J gene TRBJ2-1; D gene ambiguous. CDR1 is DFQATT, CDR2 SNEGSKA, per germline (reference sequence). V was shortened by 3 bases and J by 9 bases, with 12 bases between the two germline ends. The CDR3 is 12 residues long. This CDR3 reads CSASKGRGEQFF. CDR3 bases: TGCAGTGCTAGTAAAGGTCGAGGTGAGCAGTTCTTC.

The CDR3 DNA reads TGTGCCAGCACCACCTCCGCGGGACAGGGGCGAGCTTTCTTT. Translated: CASTTSAGQGRAFF. The chain carries TRBV7-2 and TRBJ1-1, with 10 bases matching TRBD1. This CDR3 contains 14 residues. V shed 7 bases and J 10 bases; nucleotides not matched to a gene: 12. Germline lookup yields CDR1 SGHTA and CDR2 FQGNSA.